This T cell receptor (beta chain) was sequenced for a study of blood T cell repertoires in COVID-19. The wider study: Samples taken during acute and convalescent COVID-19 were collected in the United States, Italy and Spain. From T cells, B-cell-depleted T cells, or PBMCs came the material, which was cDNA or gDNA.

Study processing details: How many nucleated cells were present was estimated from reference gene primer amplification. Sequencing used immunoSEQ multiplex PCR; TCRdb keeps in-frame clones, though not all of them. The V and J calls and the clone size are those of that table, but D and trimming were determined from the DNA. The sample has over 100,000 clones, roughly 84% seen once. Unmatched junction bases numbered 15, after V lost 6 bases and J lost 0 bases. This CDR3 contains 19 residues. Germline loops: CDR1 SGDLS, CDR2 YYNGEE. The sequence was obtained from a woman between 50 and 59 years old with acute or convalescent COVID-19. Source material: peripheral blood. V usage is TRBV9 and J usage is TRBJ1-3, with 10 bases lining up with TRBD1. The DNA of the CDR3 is TGTGCCAGCACCCCGGGGGGGGACAGGGGCATATACTCTGGAAACACCATATATTTT. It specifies CASTPGGDRGIYSGNTIYF.